The present T cell receptor (beta chain) was sequenced within a study of identical twins. Germline V gene data show CDR1 as MNHEY and CDR2 as SMNVEV (reference sequence). The CDR3 runs 13 residues. Trimming left V 6 bases short and J 6 bases short, with 12 bases between. Template switching, a step in the protocol, added a universal primer site, and cDNA carried unique molecular identifiers. TCRdb re-derived calls from the 5' RACE reads in MiXCR, one entry per CDR3 protein. This table has roughly 700,000 distinct CDR3 sequences, 8.6% appearing once. The same data also went into a second study, on yellow fever vaccine responses in identical twins.

Specimen: PBMCs. The clonotype was recovered from a woman aged 18 to 35 in good health. The chain combines TRBV27 with TRBJ2-1, with D possibly called TRBD1 or TRBD2 (5 bases each). The DNA of the CDR3 is TGTGCCAGCAGGGGCATGGGGGTCAATGAGCAGTTCTTC. Encoded protein: CASRGMGVNEQFF.